This T cell receptor beta chain is from a study of neurological immune-mediated disorders. General study findings and limits: Expanded clones shared no identical CDR3 amino acid sequences across subjects, which suggested private TCR-beta repertoires in all groups.

Synthesis of cDNA was carried out by template-switch 5'RACE. The reaction used 10-nucleotide random UMIs. TCRdb itself ran the 5' RACE reads through MiXCR, one entry per CDR3 protein. The table records about 55,000 distinct CDR3 sequences, roughly 4.6% of them present only once. V was pared by 2 bases and J by 5 bases, with 9 bases between. This CDR3 is built from 13 residues. Germline CDR1 SEHNR, CDR2 FQNEAQ (reference sequence). The unsorted libraries had their origin in 2 million PBMCs stored at -80 C. In this sample, this clonotype turned up many times. Its antigen is as yet unknown. The chain uses TRBV7-9 and TRBJ1-1; the D is unclear. This clonotype was sampled from a man aged 50 to 59 with multiple sclerosis. The material sequenced was PBMCs. CDR3 in amino acids: CASSLKRETEAFF. CDR3 nucleotide sequence: TGTGCCAGCAGCTTAAAAAGGGAAACTGAAGCTTTCTTT.